This passage covers 28 T cell receptor beta chains from one sample sequenced in a study of T cell responses to AZD1222 COVID-19 vaccine. Clones were sequenced by immunoSEQ multiplex PCR, and TCRdb holds only the in-frame ones, with some missing. The sample lists about 150,000 clones, around 95% occurring once. The sequencing used peripheral blood, collected on day 0 of AZD1222 vaccination. The receptor source for this set is an adult in good health.

DNA for the CDR3: TGTGCCAGCTCAAATCAGGGTAGCAATCAGCCCCAGCATTTT. Residues: CASSNQGSNQPQHF. The chain recombines TRBV18 with TRBJ1-5, with D perhaps matching TRBD1 (5 bases). This CDR3 is 14 amino acids long. From germline, CDR1 is KGHSH and CDR2 LQKENI. Trimming pared 5 bases from V and 0 bases from J, leaving 8 bases between.

The rearrangement links TRBV4-1 to TRBJ1-5; possibly TRBD1 for D (5 bases). Germline V CDR1 and CDR2: MGHRA, YSYEKL. The CDR3 runs 15 residues. Trimming left V 1 base short and J 5 bases short, with 12 bases between. The chain's CDR3 is CASSQVETVHQPQHF. The DNA of the CDR3 is TGCGCCAGCAGCCAAGTAGAGACAGTTCATCAGCCCCAGCATTTT.

The chain employs TRBV28 and TRBJ1-4; TRBD1 might be the D (5 bases). V was pared by 5 bases and J by 0 bases, with 7 bases between. Germline V lookup: CDR1 MDHEN, CDR2 SYDVKM. The CDR3 spans 14 residues. In DNA, the CDR3 is TGTGCCAGCAGTCAAGGGGCAACTAATGAAAAACTGTTTTTT. Its protein is CASSQGATNEKLFF.

The chain recombines TRBV27 with TRBJ1-2, with D possibly TRBD1 on 5 matching bases. The CDR3 contains 13 residues. Per the germline V gene, CDR1 is MNHEY and CDR2 is SMNVEV (reference sequence). V lost 8 bases and J lost 8, with 18 bases in between. The CDR3 bases are TGTGCCAGCTCCTCAGGGTCCGCTAGAGGCTACACCTTC. This gives the protein CASSSGSARGYTF.

The V gene is TRBV5-1, the J gene TRBJ1-1, with D uncertain. The CDR3 consists of 11 residues. Germline V gives CDR1 SGHRS, CDR2 YFSETQ. The germline V and J ends were trimmed by 4 bases and 8 bases, with 9 bases remaining between them. The CDR3 here is CASSVRPEAFF. CDR3 DNA: TGCGCCAGCAGCGTACGGCCAGAAGCTTTCTTT.

The V and J genes are TRBV11-2 and TRBJ2-5; D may be TRBD1 (6 bases). The CDR3 has 14 amino acids. The V end was cut by 5 bases, the J end by 2 bases, with 12 bases between. CDR1 is SGHAT and CDR2 is FQNNGV in the germline V gene. CDR3 region: CASSQQGVQETQYF. For the CDR3, the DNA is TGTGCCAGCAGCCAACAGGGAGTGCAAGAGACCCAGTACTTC.

This chain connects TRBV4-2 to TRBJ1-5; TRBD1 matches at 8 bases. The CDR3 extends over 15 amino acids. Germline V gene sequence: CDR1 LGHNA, CDR2 YNFKEQ. The V and J ends lost 4 bases and 5 bases, in that order; junction bases with no gene match: 7. The chain's CDR3 is CASSRGQGSDQPQHF. The DNA for the CDR3 is TGTGCCAGCAGCCGAGGACAGGGCTCGGATCAGCCCCAGCATTTT.

The chain is built from TRBV28 and TRBJ2-7; D remains ambiguous. This CDR3 region has 14 residues. CDR1 and CDR2 (germline): MDHEN, SYDVKM. V lost 3 bases, J lost 0 bases, and 9 bases lay in between. The CDR3 reads CASSLGRGSYEQYV. For the CDR3, the DNA is TGTGCCAGCAGTTTGGGCAGAGGCTCCTACGAGCAGTACGTC.

The chain is built from TRBV4-3 and TRBJ1-2, with a weak D call TRBD1 (6 bases). V lost 2 bases, J lost 7 bases, and 17 bases lay in between. Per the germline V gene, CDR1 is LGHNA and CDR2 is YSLEER. CDR3 length: 15 amino acids. The CDR3 protein is CASSQSRVRDTGYTF. The CDR3 DNA reads TGCGCCAGCAGCCAATCCAGAGTCCGGGACACTGGCTACACCTTC.

The chain recombines TRBV7-2 with TRBJ1-3; 9 positions match TRBD1. The CDR3 loop spans 16 amino acids. The V gene end was trimmed by 5 bases and the J gene end by 4 bases; junction bases not matched to a gene: 9. CDR1 SGHTA and CDR2 FQGNSA come from the germline V gene. This CDR3 is CASSPYPGTGGNTIYF. The CDR3 DNA sequence: TGTGCCAGCAGCCCCTACCCAGGGACAGGGGGAAACACCATATATTTT.

The J gene is TRBJ2-3, the V gene TRBV7-9; the D gene is possibly TRBD2 (5 bases). This CDR3 has 13 residues. V dropped 2 bases and J dropped 5 bases, with 8 bases sitting between them. CDR1 SEHNR and CDR2 FQNEAQ come from the germline V gene (reference sequence). The CDR3 loop is CASSLPGIDTQYF. CDR3 coding DNA: TGTGCCAGCAGCTTACCGGGGATAGATACGCAGTATTTT.

This sequence joins TRBV19 and TRBJ2-2; possible D gene TRBD2, 5 bases. The CDR3 is 13 residues long. V dropped 3 bases and J dropped 10 bases, with 12 bases sitting between them. Germline V gene lookup returns CDR1 LNHDA and CDR2 SQIVND (reference sequence). CDR3 loop: CASSMISVQELFF. CDR3 nucleotide sequence: TGTGCCAGTAGTATGATTAGCGTACAGGAGCTGTTTTTT.

The chain is built from TRBV7-9 and TRBJ2-3; 7 nucleotides match TRBD2. This CDR3 contains 15 residues. V shed 5 bases and J 0 bases; nucleotides not matched to a gene: 5. Germline V gene sequence: CDR1 SEHNR, CDR2 FQNEAQ (reference sequence). In nucleotides, the CDR3 is TGTGCCAGCAGCCTACTCGGGGGGAGCACAGATACGCAGTATTTT. Translating it yields CASSLLGGSTDTQYF.

V and J are TRBV18 and TRBJ2-3; 8 nucleotides line up with TRBD2. The V segment lost 3 bases and the J segment 2 bases; nucleotides outside the gene matches: 4. Germline V gene data show CDR1 as KGHSH and CDR2 as LQKENI. The CDR3 runs to 15 residues. The CDR3 sequence: CASSPSGALTDTQYF. The CDR3 bases are TGTGCCAGCTCACCTAGCGGGGCTCTCACAGATACGCAGTATTTT.

The chain uses TRBV9 and TRBJ2-5; D is undetermined. Germline CDR1 reads SGDLS; CDR2 reads YYNGEE. The CDR3 spans 14 residues. Trimming removed 4 bases from V and 2 bases from J, with 12 bases in between. CDR3 nucleotide sequence: TGTGCCAGCAGCCCAGAACGGTTACAAGAGACCCAGTACTTC. It translates to CASSPERLQETQYF. Together with reference TRBV9 and TRBJ2-5, the CDR3 gives the full variable domain: DSGVTQTPKHLITATGQRVTLRCSPRSGDLSVYWYQQSLDQGLQFLIQYYNGEERAKGNILERFSAQQFPDLHSELNLSSLELGDSALYFCASSPERLQETQYFGPGTRLLVL.

The CDR3 nucleotides are TGCACCAGCAGCTCCGGGACTAGATGTAGTGGAAACAATGAGCAGTTCTTC. Protein sequence: CTSSSGTRCSGNNEQFF. The chain couples TRBV1 to TRBJ2-1; the table gives TRBD2 as D, unverified against the DNA. TRBV1 is a recognized pseudogene. This CDR3 comprises 17 residues.

This chain joins TRBV5-1 and TRBJ1-2; tentatively, D is TRBD1 (6 bases). Germline lookup yields CDR1 SGHRS and CDR2 YFSETQ. The V gene lost 5 bases and the J gene lost 6 bases, with 14 bases spanning the gap. The length of the CDR3 is 13 residues. DNA of the CDR3: TGCGCCAGCAGAAACAGGGAGGGAGATGGCTACACCTTC. Translation gives CASRNREGDGYTF.

This chain links TRBV27 with TRBJ1-2; TRBD1 agrees at 9 bases. The J segment lost 4 bases and the V segment lost 0 bases, leaving 3 bases of the junction unmatched. The CDR3 is 15 residues long. CDR1 is MNHEY, CDR2 SMNVEV, per germline (reference sequence). CDR3 amino acids: CASSLSTGGLYGYTF. The CDR3 nucleotides read TGTGCCAGCAGTTTATCGACAGGGGGACTCTATGGCTACACCTTC.

Turning to this clone: One end of the junction fails to match germline, which may point to a read error. The gene calls are TRBV30 and TRBJ1-2, with D possibly matching TRBD1 (6 bases). The CDR3 has 14 amino acids. Germline values: CDR1 GTSNPN, CDR2 SVGIG (reference sequence). CDR3 in amino acids: CAWNPTGRSRFWGF. CDR3 sequence (DNA): TGTGCCTGGAACCCGACAGGACGAAGCCGGTTCTGGGGCTTC.

V gene TRBV6-5 combines with J gene TRBJ2-7, with 8 bases that match TRBD2. J gave up 2 bases and V 5 bases, and 8 bases lay outside the gene matches. CDR1 and CDR2 (germline): MNHEY, SVGAGI. This CDR3 spans 15 amino acids. The CDR3 is CASSPLAATPYEQYV. The CDR3 region has the DNA TGTGCCAGCAGTCCACTAGCGGCGACACCCTACGAGCAGTACGTC.

This chain joins TRBV5-1 and TRBJ2-7; 9 nucleotides align to TRBD2. The V and J ends lost 4 bases and 2 bases, in that order; junction bases with no gene match: 7. The CDR3 has 15 amino acids. Germline V CDR1 and CDR2: SGHRS, YFSETQ. The CDR3 DNA follows: TGCGCCAGCAGCCTGGCGGGACTAGCTGCCTACGAGCAGTACGTC. The encoded protein is CASSLAGLAAYEQYV.

In its sample, this clone was seen a few times. The V gene is TRBV6-1, the J gene TRBJ2-1, with D possibly being TRBD2 (6 bases). This CDR3 contains 16 residues. Germline V gives CDR1 MNHNS, CDR2 SASEGT. The ends were cut back, 4 bases at V and 2 bases at J, with 15 bases in the middle. The CDR3 sequence: CASSGPGVWAYNEQFF. The DNA of the CDR3 is TGTGCCAGCAGTGGACCGGGGGTTTGGGCCTACAATGAGCAGTTCTTC.

The chain recombines TRBV11-2 with TRBJ1-6; D unresolved. Germline CDR1 and CDR2: SGHAT and FQNNGV. This CDR3 region has 15 residues. V gave up 6 bases and J gave up 4 bases, with 13 bases separating them. CDR3 in DNA: TGTGCCAGCAGAAATCCGGGATATTATAATTCACCCCTCCACTTT. It is translated as CASRNPGYYNSPLHF.

V and J are TRBV5-1 and TRBJ2-1; 15 bases are a match to TRBD2. Germline trimming cut 7 bases from V and 8 bases from J; bases unmatched to any gene: 10. In germline, CDR1 is SGHRS, CDR2 YFSETQ. This CDR3 is 16 amino acids long. CDR3 in DNA: TGCGCCAGCTCCCGGACTAGCGGGAGGGCCGTAGATGAGCAGTTCTTC. Its translation is CASSRTSGRAVDEQFF.

The chain uses TRBV12-3 or TRBV12-4 and TRBJ1-2; D is uncertain. The CDR3 contains 13 residues. Trimming stripped 3 bases from V and 1 base from J, with 6 bases between. The CDR3 protein is CASSFSGNYGYTF. In DNA form, the CDR3 reads TGTGCCAGCAGTTTTTCGGGTAACTATGGCTACACCTTC.

The chain has TRBV7-8 and TRBJ1-3; weak D call: TRBD1 (5 bases). V gave up 0 bases and J gave up 0 bases, with 12 bases separating them. Germline V gene lookup returns CDR1 SGHVS and CDR2 FQNEAQ. This CDR3 is built from 17 residues. CDR3 protein: CASSLAGELSSGNTIYF. In nucleotides, the CDR3 is TGTGCCAGCAGCTTAGCGGGGGAGTTGAGCTCTGGAAACACCATATATTTT. Full variable domain (outside the CDR3, taken from reference TRBV7-8 and TRBJ1-3): GAGVSQSPRYKVAKRGQDVALRCDPISGHVSLFWYQQALGQGPEFLTYFQNEAQLDKSGLPSDRFFAERPEGSVSTLKIQRTQQEDSAVYLCASSLAGELSSGNTIYFGEGSWLTVV.

The CDR3 here is CASSQAGGGNTEAFF. As DNA, the CDR3 is TGTGCCAGCAGCCAAGCAGGGGGCGGGAACACTGAAGCTTTCTTT. The chain has TRBV4-2 and TRBJ1-1, with TRBD1 matching over 8 bases. The CDR3 sequence is 15 residues long. The germline CDR1 and CDR2 sequences are LGHNA and YNFKEQ. V was pared by 1 base and J by 1 base, with 2 bases of the junction left unmatched.

The gene calls are TRBV12-3 or TRBV12-4 and TRBJ1-6, with D perhaps TRBD1 (6 bases). This CDR3 is built from 13 residues. The V end was cut by 3 bases, the J end by 11 bases, with 11 bases between. The CDR3, as DNA: TGTGCCAGCAGTTTCCAGGGGCGGACACCCCTCCACTTT. Its translation: CASSFQGRTPLHF.